The TCR beta chain under discussion was sequenced for a study of T cell responses to AZD1222 COVID-19 vaccine. Findings and caveats of the study: Donors in the cohort were predominantly white British and more often female, and clonal diversity was possibly underestimated. The breadth and depth of Spike-specific TCRs increased once two AZD1222 doses had been given.

About this clone: As yet, its antigen is unknown.

The data were produced by immunoSEQ multiplex PCR, yet TCRdb's version contains in-frame clones alone and is incomplete. The sample yields fewer than 70,000 clones, roughly 90% seen once. CDR1 and CDR2 (germline): SGHDT, YYEEEE. V gave up 4 bases and J gave up 6 bases, with 14 bases separating them. The length of the CDR3 is 15 residues. The sequence came from an adult in good health. V and J are TRBV5-6 and TRBJ1-6; a possible D gene is TRBD1 (5 bases). Here the sequenced sample was peripheral blood, taken on day 0 of AZD1222 vaccination. The CDR3 loop reads CASSLRQSVNSPLHF. The CDR3 DNA sequence: TGTGCCAGCAGCCTTCGACAGTCGGTTAATTCACCCCTCCACTTT.